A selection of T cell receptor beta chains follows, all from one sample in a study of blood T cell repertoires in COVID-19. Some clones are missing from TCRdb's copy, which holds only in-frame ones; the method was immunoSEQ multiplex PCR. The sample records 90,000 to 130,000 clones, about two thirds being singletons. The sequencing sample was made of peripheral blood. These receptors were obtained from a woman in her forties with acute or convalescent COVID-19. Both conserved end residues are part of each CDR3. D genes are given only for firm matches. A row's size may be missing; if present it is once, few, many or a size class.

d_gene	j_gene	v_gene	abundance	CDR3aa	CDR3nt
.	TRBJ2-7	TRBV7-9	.	CASSPTMRAYEQYF	TGTGCCAGCAGCCCGACCATGAGGGCCTACGAGCAGTACTTC
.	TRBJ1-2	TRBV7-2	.	CASSSSGPQGYYGYTF	TGTGCCAGCAGCTCCTCTGGCCCTCAGGGGTACTATGGCTACACCTTC
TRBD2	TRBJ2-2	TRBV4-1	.	CASSQSREGLNTGELFF	TGCGCCAGCAGCCAATCCAGGGAGGGATTGAACACCGGGGAGCTGTTTTTT
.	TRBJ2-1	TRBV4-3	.	CASSQLTRGLNEQFF	TGCGCCAGCAGCCAATTGACGAGGGGACTCAATGAGCAGTTCTTC
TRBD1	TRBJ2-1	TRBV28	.	CASSSLGGDRGAYNEQFF	TGTGCCAGCAGTTCCCTCGGGGGGGACAGGGGGGCCTACAATGAGCAGTTCTTC
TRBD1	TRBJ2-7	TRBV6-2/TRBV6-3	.	CASSYTRTGQYEQYF	TGTGCCAGCAGCTATACCCGGACAGGGCAGTACGAGCAGTACTTC
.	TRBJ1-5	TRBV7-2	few	CASSSGGNQPQHF	TGTGCCAGCAGCTCGGGTGGCAATCAGCCCCAGCATTTT
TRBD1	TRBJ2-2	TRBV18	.	CASSPRGQGPPGELFF	TGTGCCAGCTCACCACGGGGACAGGGCCCTCCCGGGGAGCTGTTTTTT
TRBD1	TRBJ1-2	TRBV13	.	CASHRRDSAYGYTF	TGTGCCAGCCACAGGAGGGACAGCGCTTATGGCTACACCTTC
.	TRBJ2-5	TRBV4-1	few	CASSQEDRRVQETQYF	TGCGCCAGCAGCCAAGAAGATCGCAGGGTACAAGAGACCCAGTACTTC
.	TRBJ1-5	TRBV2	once	CASSPWGPDQPQHF	TGTGCCAGCAGTCCTTGGGGGCCCGATCAGCCCCAGCATTTT
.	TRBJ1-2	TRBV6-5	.	CASGRGNYGYTF	TGTGCCAGCGGGCGGGGGAACTATGGCTACACCTTC
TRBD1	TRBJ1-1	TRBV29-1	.	CSAPLTGRRTEAFF	TGCAGCGCCCCGTTGACAGGGAGGAGAACTGAAGCTTTCTTT
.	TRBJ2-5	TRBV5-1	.	CASSDPSTETQYF	TGCGCCAGCAGTGACCCTAGCACCGAGACCCAGTACTTC
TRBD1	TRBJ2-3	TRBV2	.	CASSPGGYTDTQYF	TGTGCCAGCAGTCCAGGGGGTTACACAGATACGCAGTATTTT
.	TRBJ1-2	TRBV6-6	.	CASSYSSSSLIYTF	TGTGCCAGCAGTTACTCGAGTAGTAGTCTTATCTACACCTTC
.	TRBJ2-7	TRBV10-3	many	CAIRQGQTYEQYF	TGTGCCATCAGGCAAGGACAGACCTACGAGCAGTACTTC
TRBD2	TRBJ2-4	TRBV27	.	CASSLLAGGILAKNIQYF	TGTGCCAGCAGTTTGCTAGCGGGGGGGATCCTAGCCAAAAACATTCAGTACTTC
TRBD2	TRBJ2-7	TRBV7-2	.	CASSWTSGGYEQYF	TGTGCCAGCAGCTGGACTAGCGGGGGCTACGAGCAGTACTTC
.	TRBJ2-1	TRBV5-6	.	CASSLVWRNNEQFF	TGTGCCAGCAGCTTGGTCTGGAGGAATAATGAGCAGTTCTTC
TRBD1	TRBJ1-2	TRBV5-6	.	CASSAGQGARGYTF	TGTGCCAGCAGCGCAGGACAGGGGGCGCGGGGCTACACCTTC
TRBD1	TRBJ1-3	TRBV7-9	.	CASSPGTGSSGNTIYF	TGTGCCAGCAGCCCTGGGACAGGCAGCTCTGGAAACACCATATATTTT
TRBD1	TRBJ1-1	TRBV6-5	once	CASRGQNLGTEAFF	TGTGCCAGCAGGGGACAGAACCTCGGGACTGAAGCTTTCTTT
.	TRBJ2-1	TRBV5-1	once	CASKVFSGDNEQFF	TGCGCCAGCAAGGTATTTTCGGGAGACAATGAGCAGTTCTTC
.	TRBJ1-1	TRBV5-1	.	CASSLRQADTEAFF	TGCGCCAGCAGCTTGAGACAGGCGGACACTGAAGCTTTCTTT
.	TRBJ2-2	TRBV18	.	CASSPVPDGSTGELFF	TGTGCCAGCTCACCAGTCCCAGACGGGAGCACCGGGGAGCTGTTTTTT
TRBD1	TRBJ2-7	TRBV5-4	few	CASSQMTGGSSDIYEQYF	TGTGCCAGCAGCCAAATGACAGGGGGCTCCTCAGACATCTACGAGCAGTACTTC
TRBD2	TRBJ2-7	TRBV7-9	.	CASSFTSGSYEQYF	TGTGCCAGCAGCTTCACTAGCGGTTCCTACGAGCAGTACTTC
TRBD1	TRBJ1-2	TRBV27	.	CASSYPYGQGKGGYTF	TGTGCCAGCAGTTACCCATATGGACAGGGAAAAGGGGGCTACACCTTC
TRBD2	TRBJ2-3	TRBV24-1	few	CATSELAGTSTDTQYF	TGTGCCACCAGTGAGTTAGCGGGGACGAGCACAGATACGCAGTATTTT
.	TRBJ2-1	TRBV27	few	CASSDAGQIYNEQFF	TGTGCCAGCAGTGACGCGGGACAGATCTACAATGAGCAGTTCTTC
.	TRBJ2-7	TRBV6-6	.	CASDPGQGGYEQYF	TGTGCCAGCGACCCAGGGCAGGGTGGATACGAGCAGTACTTC
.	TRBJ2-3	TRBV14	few	CASSLGGARDTQYF	TGTGCCAGCAGCCTTGGGGGGGCCAGAGATACGCAGTATTTT
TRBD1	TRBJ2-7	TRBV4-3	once	CASSHGQGGYEQYF	TGCGCCAGCAGCCACGGACAGGGGGGATACGAGCAGTACTTC
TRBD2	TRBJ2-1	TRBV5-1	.	CASSLDPGGGNEQFF	TGCGCCAGCAGCTTGGACCCCGGGGGGGGGAATGAGCAGTTCTTC
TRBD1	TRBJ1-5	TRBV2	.	CASRPDRVGNQPQHF	TGTGCCAGCAGACCCGACAGGGTCGGCAATCAGCCCCAGCATTTT
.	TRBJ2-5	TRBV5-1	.	CASSLITPETQYF	TGCGCCAGCAGCTTAATAACTCCTGAGACCCAGTACTTC
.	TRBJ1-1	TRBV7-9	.	CASSPPLRNTEAFF	TGTGCCAGCAGCCCCCCCCTCCGGAACACTGAAGCTTTCTTT
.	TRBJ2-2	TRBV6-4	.	CASSVTGEAGELFF	TGTGCCAGCAGTGTCACAGGGGAGGCCGGGGAGCTGTTTTTT
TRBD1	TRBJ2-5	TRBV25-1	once	CASSETRQGAKETQYF	TGTGCCAGCAGTGAAACCCGACAGGGGGCAAAGGAGACCCAGTACTTC
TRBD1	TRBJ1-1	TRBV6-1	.	CASSESQGLGIPEAFF	TGTGCCAGCAGTGAATCACAGGGGCTTGGGATCCCTGAAGCTTTCTTT
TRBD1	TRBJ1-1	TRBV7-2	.	CASSLPRGGQGSTEAFF	TGTGCCAGCAGCCTACCTAGAGGGGGACAGGGGAGCACTGAAGCTTTCTTT
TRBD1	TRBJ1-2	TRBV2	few	CASSEARTGGLGYTF	TGTGCCAGCAGTGAAGCGCGAACAGGGGGCCTTGGCTACACCTTC
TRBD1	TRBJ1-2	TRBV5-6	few	CASSFKGTGDNYGYTF	TGTGCCAGCAGCTTTAAGGGGACAGGAGATAACTATGGCTACACCTTC
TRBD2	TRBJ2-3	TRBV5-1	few	CASSPQLAGGTTDTQYF	TGCGCCAGCAGCCCCCAACTAGCGGGGGGGACCACAGATACGCAGTATTTT